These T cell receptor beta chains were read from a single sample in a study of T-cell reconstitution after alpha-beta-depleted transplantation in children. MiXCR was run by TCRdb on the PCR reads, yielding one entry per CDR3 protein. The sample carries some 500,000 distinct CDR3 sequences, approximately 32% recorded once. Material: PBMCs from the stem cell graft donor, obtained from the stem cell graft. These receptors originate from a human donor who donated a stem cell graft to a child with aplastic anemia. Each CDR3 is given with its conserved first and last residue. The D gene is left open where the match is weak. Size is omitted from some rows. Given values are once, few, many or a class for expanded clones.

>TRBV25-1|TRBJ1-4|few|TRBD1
CASSLDRGSKEKLFF
TGTGCCAGCAGCCTTGACAGGGGAAGTAAGGAAAAACTGTTTTTT
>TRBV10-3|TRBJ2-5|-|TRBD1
CAISESGQGLKTQYF
TGTGCCATCAGTGAGTCGGGACAGGGGTTAAAGACCCAGTACTTC
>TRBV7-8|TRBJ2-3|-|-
CASSLVLLASTDTQYF
TGTGCCAGCAGCTTAGTGCTGCTCGCTAGCACAGATACGCAGTATTTT
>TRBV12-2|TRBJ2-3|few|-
CASRSLPKVNTQYF
TGTGCAAGTCGCTCACTCCCGAAGGTGAATACGCAGTATTTT
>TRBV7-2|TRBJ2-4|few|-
CASSLGGKNIQYF
TGTGCCAGCAGCTTAGGCGGCAAAAACATTCAGTACTTC
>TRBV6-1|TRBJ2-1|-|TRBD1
CASSPDRAINYNEQFF
TGTGCCAGCAGTCCCGACAGGGCGATTAACTACAATGAGCAGTTCTTC
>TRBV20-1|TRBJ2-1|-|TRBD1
CSARRQGSLGNEQFF
TGCAGTGCTAGAAGACAGGGTAGTCTGGGCAATGAGCAGTTCTTC
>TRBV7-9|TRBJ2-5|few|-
CASSLNTGQETQYF
TGTGCCAGCAGCTTAAACACAGGTCAAGAGACCCAGTACTTC
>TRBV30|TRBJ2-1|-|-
CACDSQLVGIHNEQFF
TGTGCCTGCGACTCCCAATTAGTTGGTATTCACAATGAGCAGTTCTTC
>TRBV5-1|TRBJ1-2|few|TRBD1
CASSLEGGRGYTF
TGCGCCAGCAGCTTGGAAGGGGGCAGGGGCTACACCTTC
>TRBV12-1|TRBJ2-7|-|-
CASSSPNIRWPGSYEQYF
TGTGCCAGCAGCTCTCCCAATATCAGATGGCCTGGGTCCTACGAGCAGTACTTC
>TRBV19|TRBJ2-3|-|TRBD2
CASREGTSGTTQYF
TGTGCCAGTAGAGAGGGGACTAGCGGGACTACGCAGTATTTT
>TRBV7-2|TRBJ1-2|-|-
CASSLGARGAYGYTF
TGTGCCAGCAGCTTAGGAGCCAGGGGCGCTTATGGCTACACCTTC
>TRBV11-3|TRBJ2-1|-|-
CASSHPNFRGGSVRPYNEQFF
TGTGCCAGCAGCCATCCCAATTTTCGGGGAGGCTCGGTCAGGCCTTACAATGAGCAGTTCTTC
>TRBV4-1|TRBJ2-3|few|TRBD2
CASSGHRSGAGAPPSSTDTQYF
TGCGCCAGCAGCGGACACAGATCGGGAGCGGGGGCTCCCCCCTCTAGCACAGATACGCAGTATTTT
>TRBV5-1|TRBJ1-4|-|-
CASSPGRGAVGATNEKLFF
TGCGCCAGCAGCCCCGGCCGGGGGGCCGTTGGCGCAACTAATGAAAAACTGTTTTTT
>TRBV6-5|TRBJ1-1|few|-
CASSYSSGTGTEAFF
TGTGCCAGCAGTTACTCGTCAGGGACGGGCACTGAAGCTTTCTTT
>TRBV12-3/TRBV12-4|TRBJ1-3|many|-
CASSLGVQISGNTIYF
TGTGCCAGCAGTTTAGGTGTACAGATCTCTGGAAACACCATATATTTT
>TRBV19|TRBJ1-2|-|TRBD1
CASKGQGDYGYTF
TGTGCCAGTAAGGGTCAGGGGGACTATGGCTACACCTTC
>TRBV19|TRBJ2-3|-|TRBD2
CASSPRLAGGPARDTQYF
TGTGCCAGTAGTCCCCGGCTAGCGGGAGGGCCGGCTAGAGATACGCAGTATTTT
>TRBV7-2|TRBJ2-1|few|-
CASSFNSYNEQFF
TGTGCCAGCAGCTTTAACTCCTACAATGAGCAGTTCTTC
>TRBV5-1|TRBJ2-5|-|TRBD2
CASSASGRGLETQYF
TGCGCCAGCAGCGCTAGCGGGAGGGGCTTAGAGACCCAGTACTTC
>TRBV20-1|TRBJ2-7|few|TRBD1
CSARPGQGTHEQYF
TGCAGTGCCAGACCGGGACAGGGGACCCACGAGCAGTACTTC
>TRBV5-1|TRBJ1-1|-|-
CASSLVHNTEAFF
TGCGCCAGCAGCTTGGTACATAACACTGAAGCTTTCTTT
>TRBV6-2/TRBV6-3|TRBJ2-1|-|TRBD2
CASRILGGRGNEQFF
TGTGCCAGCAGGATACTAGGCGGGAGAGGGAATGAGCAGTTCTTC
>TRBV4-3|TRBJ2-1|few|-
CASRGIDNEQFF
TGCGCCAGCAGGGGGATAGACAATGAGCAGTTCTTC
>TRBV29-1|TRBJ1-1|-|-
CSVQAAEAFF
TGCAGCGTCCAGGCGGCTGAAGCTTTCTTT
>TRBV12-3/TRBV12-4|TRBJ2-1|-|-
CASSFTRDNEQFF
TGTGCCAGCAGTTTTACACGGGACAATGAGCAGTTCTTC
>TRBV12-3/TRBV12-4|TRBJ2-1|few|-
CASSPPGLNNEQFF
TGTGCCAGCAGCCCCCCCGGACTTAACAATGAGCAGTTCTTC
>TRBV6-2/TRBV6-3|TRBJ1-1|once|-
CASSYVGYTEAFF
TGTGCCAGCAGTTACGTGGGGTACACTGAAGCTTTCTTT
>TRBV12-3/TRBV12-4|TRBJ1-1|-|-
CASRAGSLNTEAFF
TGTGCCAGCAGAGCGGGGAGCCTGAACACTGAAGCTTTCTTT
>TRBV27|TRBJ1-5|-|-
CASSPSYWGADSNQPQHF
TGTGCCAGCAGTCCTTCCTACTGGGGGGCCGATAGCAATCAGCCCCAGCATTTT
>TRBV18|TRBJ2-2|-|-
CASSPSRADTGELFF
TGTGCCAGCTCACCCTCCAGAGCAGACACCGGGGAGCTGTTTTTT
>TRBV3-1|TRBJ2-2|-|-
CASSQSLGAANTGELFF
TGTGCCAGCAGCCAATCCCTAGGGGCGGCGAACACCGGGGAGCTGTTTTTT
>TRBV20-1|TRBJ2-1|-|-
CSASRGASGNEQFF
TGCAGTGCCTCTCGGGGGGCTAGCGGTAATGAGCAGTTCTTC
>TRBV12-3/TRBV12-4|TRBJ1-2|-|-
CASKGVDYGYTF
TGTGCCAGCAAGGGGGTAGACTATGGCTACACCTTC
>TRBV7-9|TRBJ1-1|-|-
CASSPKTAAFF
TGTGCCAGCAGCCCAAAGACCGCAGCTTTCTTT
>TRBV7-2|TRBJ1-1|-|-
CATRGFRNTEAFF
TGTGCCACCCGGGGATTCAGGAACACTGAAGCTTTCTTT
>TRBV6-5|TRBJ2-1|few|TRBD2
CASSYGSGRFGNEQFF
TGTGCCAGCAGTTACGGGAGCGGGAGATTCGGGAATGAGCAGTTCTTC
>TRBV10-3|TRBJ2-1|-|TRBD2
CAISLVAGGSYNEQFF
TGTGCCATCAGCCTCGTAGCGGGAGGGTCCTACAATGAGCAGTTCTTC
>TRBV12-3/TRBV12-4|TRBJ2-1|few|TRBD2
CASSPDRRESYEQFF
TGTGCCAGCAGTCCTGATCGGCGGGAGTCGTATGAGCAGTTCTTC
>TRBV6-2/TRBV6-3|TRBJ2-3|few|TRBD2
CASSYKNRLAGGDRYTDTQYF
TGTGCCAGCAGTTACAAAAATAGACTAGCGGGAGGGGATCGATACACAGATACGCAGTATTTT
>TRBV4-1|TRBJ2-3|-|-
CASSHLIQGPLSTDTQYF
TGCGCCAGCAGCCACCTGATACAGGGCCCTTTGAGCACAGATACGCAGTATTTT
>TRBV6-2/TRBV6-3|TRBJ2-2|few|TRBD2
CASSPPKLSGTNTGELFF
TGTGCCAGCAGTCCCCCCAAGTTAAGCGGGACTAACACCGGGGAGCTGTTTTTT